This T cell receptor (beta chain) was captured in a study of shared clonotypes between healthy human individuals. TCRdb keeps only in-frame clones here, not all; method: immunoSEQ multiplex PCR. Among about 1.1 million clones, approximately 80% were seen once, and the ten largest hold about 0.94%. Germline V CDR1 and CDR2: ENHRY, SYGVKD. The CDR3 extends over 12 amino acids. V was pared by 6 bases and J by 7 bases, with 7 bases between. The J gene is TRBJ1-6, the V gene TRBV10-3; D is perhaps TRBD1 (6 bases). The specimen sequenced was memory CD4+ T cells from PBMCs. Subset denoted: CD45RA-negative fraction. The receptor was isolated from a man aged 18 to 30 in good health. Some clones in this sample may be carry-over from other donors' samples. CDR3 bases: TGTGCCATCAGCGGGGGCAATTCACCCCTCCACTTT. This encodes CAISGGNSPLHF.